A selection of T cell receptor beta chains follows, all from one sample in a study of cytomegalovirus exposure and HLA in healthy donors. The assay was immunoSEQ multiplex PCR, and TCRdb's table has in-frame clones only and misses some. This sample has 150,000 to 200,000 clones; 80% occur once, and the top ten carry under 6%. Material: PBMCs. The receptors stem from a man aged 25-45 years in good health and CMV-seronegative. The CDR3 runs from the conserved cysteine through the conserved F or W. Fields, in order: CDR3 protein, V gene, J gene.

CASSPSQGTEAFF	TRBV18	TRBJ1-1
CASSLPVMGSEAFF	TRBV5-4	TRBJ1-1
CASSSSLNTEAFF	TRBV28	TRBJ1-1
CASTTGGEQETQYF	TRBV28	TRBJ2-5
CASRSSGSNEQYF	TRBV19	TRBJ2-7
CASSSFGLAGVGNEQFF	TRBV7-6	TRBJ2-1
CASSLSRTSWEQFF	TRBV28	TRBJ2-1
CASSPPRERTLYEQYF	TRBV28	TRBJ2-7
CAWGGGAAHFF	TRBV30	TRBJ1-1
CASSLYPSRGNEQYF	TRBV5-5	TRBJ2-7
CASSFDRGSEAFF	TRBV14	TRBJ1-1
CASSVGQAVGAGELFF	TRBV5-1	TRBJ2-2
CASSQLLTGELFF	TRBV4-1	TRBJ2-2
CASSLGAGGSEQYF	TRBV7-6	TRBJ2-7
CASSLKGDRDQQYF	TRBV7-8	TRBJ2-7
CSVEAGMATEAFF	TRBV29-1	TRBJ1-1
CASSPVGGPGQQYF	TRBV5-1	TRBJ2-7
CASRGTGGETQYF	TRBV28	TRBJ2-5
CASSGAPGATNEKLFF	TRBV18	TRBJ1-4
CASSYRGRGNTIYF	TRBV28	TRBJ1-3
CASSLSTTSNQPQHF	TRBV13	TRBJ1-5
CSVLRTSGAGELFF	TRBV29-1	TRBJ2-2
CASSLLGRENTEAFF	TRBV5-8	TRBJ1-1